This T cell receptor (beta chain) came from a study of OX40 agonist ivuxolimab in advanced cancers. Study at large: Three dose-escalation patients had partial responses: one with hepatocellular carcinoma and two with cutaneous melanoma.

The V gene's germline CDR1 is LNHNV and CDR2 YYDKDF (reference sequence). The length of the CDR3 is 16 residues. V lost 0 bases and J lost 5, with 16 bases in between. Here immunoSEQ multiplex PCR was the method, and the copy in TCRdb shows in-frame clones only, minus some. The sample yields tens of thousands of clones, around four fifths seen once. Patients were excluded for autoimmune disease history or systemic immunosuppression. This specimen consisted of CD4+ or CD8+ T cells sorted from blood, obtained in a trial of the OX40 agonist ivuxolimab. The chain recombines TRBV15 with TRBJ1-1, with a tentative D call TRBD1 (5 bases). This TCR derives from an adult with an advanced solid tumor such as melanoma, head and neck, liver or kidney cancer. CDR3 amino acids: CATSRDERGRETEAFF. The CDR3 nucleotides read TGTGCCACCAGCAGAGATGAGAGGGGTCGAGAAACTGAAGCTTTCTTT.